This T cell receptor (beta chain) was found in a study of early T cells in non-severe SARS-CoV-2 infection. Study details: Unpaired chains resulted from sequencing bulk RNA of unsorted whole blood.

MiXCR, run by TCRdb on the 5' RACE reads, gives a single entry per CDR3 protein. Of tens of thousands of distinct CDR3 sequences listed, 11% are singletons. This material consisted of whole blood, taken at baseline. The TCR was taken from an adult who was a healthcare worker with PCR-confirmed SARS-CoV-2 infection or an uninfected control (not recorded which).

The CDR3 spells CASSPYDSNTEAFF. The DNA of the CDR3 is TGTGCCAGCAGCCCCTACGACTCAAACACTGAAGCTTTCTTT. The chain recombines TRBV9 with TRBJ1-1; D remains ambiguous. This CDR3 comprises 14 residues. Trimming stripped 4 bases from V and 2 bases from J, with 12 bases between. Germline V gives CDR1 SGDLS, CDR2 YYNGEE.